This TCR beta chain is drawn from a study of T cell changes during pregnancy in multiple sclerosis. Profiling relied on immunoSEQ multiplex PCR, and the TCRdb table lists in-frame clones only, not all of them. The profile shows 80,000 to 100,000 clones, 91% of them singletons. Germline CDR1 and CDR2: SGDLS and YYNGEE. CDR3 length: 15 residues. With V trimmed by 4 bases and J by 4 bases, 10 bases remained unmatched. The TCR was taken from a female donor in good health, enrolled as a control in a pregnancy study. The specimen was peripheral blood, collected after pregnancy. The chain couples TRBV9 to TRBJ1-1; 7 nucleotides align to TRBD1. The CDR3 nucleotides are TGTGCCAGCAGCCAGACAGGGACAGTTGGCACTGAAGCTTTCTTT. Translation gives CASSQTGTVGTEAFF.